Shown below are 9 T cell receptor beta chains from a single sample sequenced in a study of preoperative IRX-2 immunotherapy in early breast cancer (dated by TCRdb to the late 2010s). Libraries were prepared through the immunoSEQ multiplex PCR assay. TCRdb carries this immuneACCESS record with in-frame sequences only. Its versions omit some clonotypes, under half of them owing to an unresolved V gene in the studies checked, with the rest unexplained. The sample table records over 55,000 clones; roughly 95% of these occur just once. In total, the top ten clones hold around 1.7% of the sample. The treatment or condition tag for this specimen amounts to: preoperative locoregional IRX-2 cytokine immunotherapy. The sample was acquired from a patient treated with IRX-2 immunotherapy. Receptors were obtained from a human donor with breast cancer.

This clone was recorded only once. V and J are TRBV19 and TRBJ1-1, with D unclear. Germline values: CDR1 LNHDA, CDR2 SQIVND (reference sequence). The CDR3 runs to 12 residues. With 5 bases removed from V and 8 bases from J, the gap between germline ends came to 12 bases. CDR3 in amino acids: CASSLPGGEAFF. The CDR3 DNA is TGTGCCAGTAGTCTACCGGGAGGCGAAGCTTTCTTT.

The chain combines TRBV11-2 with TRBJ2-3, with TRBD2 identical over 15 bases. The CDR3 extends over 16 amino acids. J lost 5 bases, V lost 4 bases, and 4 bases had no gene match. Germline V lookup: CDR1 SGHAT, CDR2 FQNNGV. CDR3 sequence: CASSSRTSGGEDTQYF. The DNA of the CDR3 is TGTGCCAGCAGCTCAAGGACTAGCGGGGGGGAAGATACGCAGTATTTT.

DNA for the CDR3: TGTGCCAGCAGCCAAGGCCCAGCGGGGGTGGGATACGAGCAGTACTTC. Its translation is CASSQGPAGVGYEQYF. This chain uses TRBV14 with TRBJ2-7, with 8 bases matching TRBD2. Unmatched junction bases numbered 9, after V lost 1 base and J lost 4 bases. Germline V lookup: CDR1 SGHDN, CDR2 FVKESK. The length of the CDR3 is 16 residues. Using reference TRBV14 and TRBJ2-7 for the parts outside the CDR3, the full variable domain is EAGVTQFPSHSVIEKGQTVTLRCDPISGHDNLYWYRRVMGKEIKFLLHFVKESKQDESGMPNNRFLAERTGGTYSTLKVQPAELEDSGVYFCASSQGPAGVGYEQYFGPGTRLTVT.

J is TRBJ2-7 and V is TRBV5-5; 7 positions agree with TRBD1. CDR3 length equals 15 residues. Germline V CDR1 and CDR2: SGHKS, YYEKEE (reference sequence). The V segment lost 2 bases and the J segment 1 base; nucleotides outside the gene matches: 6. CDR3 protein: CASSLQGTRSYEQYF. The CDR3, as DNA: TGTGCCAGCAGCTTACAGGGGACCCGTTCCTACGAGCAGTACTTC.

The gene calls are TRBV5-8 and TRBJ1-2; D is possibly TRBD1 (6 bases). The V gene's germline CDR1 is SGHTS and CDR2 YDEGEE. Trimming cost V 2 bases and J 2 bases, with 10 bases left between them. CDR3 size: 14 residues. This CDR3 reads CASSFWTENYGYTF. CDR3 bases: TGTGCCAGCAGCTTCTGGACAGAGAACTATGGCTACACCTTC.

This clone was seen just once. The CDR3: CASSSGTSGGIEQFF. The CDR3 nucleotides are TGTGCCAGCAGCTCCGGGACTAGCGGGGGGATTGAGCAGTTCTTC. This chain connects TRBV7-2 to TRBJ2-1, with 15 bases matching TRBD2. The CDR3 covers 15 residues. From germline, CDR1 is SGHTA and CDR2 FQGNSA. V lost 4 bases and J lost 9; bases outside the gene matches: 4.

The chain joins TRBV27 to TRBJ2-3, with 8 bases aligning to TRBD1. The V gene end was trimmed by 7 bases and the J gene end by 1 base; junction bases not matched to a gene: 7. CDR3 length equals 15 residues. In germline, CDR1 is MNHEY, CDR2 SMNVEV (reference sequence). Written as DNA, the CDR3 is TGTGCCAGCACCCCTCCGGGACAGGGCACAGATACGCAGTATTTT. Its protein is CASTPPGQGTDTQYF.

The chain links TRBV5-1 to TRBJ1-1; no definite D call. Trimming left V 0 bases short and J 0 bases short, with 6 bases between. The CDR3 extends over 14 amino acids. Germline loops: CDR1 SGHRS, CDR2 YFSETQ. As DNA, the CDR3 is TGCGCCAGCAGCTTGGCGGACCTGAACACTGAAGCTTTCTTT. Translation gives CASSLADLNTEAFF. The full variable domain, its missing parts supplied by reference TRBV5-1 and TRBJ1-1, is KAGVTQTPRYLIKTRGQQVTLSCSPISGHRSVSWYQQTPGQGLQFLFEYFSETQRNKGNFPGRFSGRQFSNSRSEMNVSTLELGDSALYLCASSLADLNTEAFFGQGTRLTVV.

Points on this clone: Other nucleotide sequences from this sample produce the same CDR3. The V call is TRBV25-1, the J call TRBJ1-1; 7 nucleotides agree with TRBD1. V trimming: 8 bases; J trimming: 4 bases; junction bases outside the gene matches: 10. Looked up from germline, CDR1 is MGHDK and CDR2 is SYGVNS. This CDR3 comprises 14 residues. The CDR3 protein is CASQQTGYSTEAFF. Written as DNA, the CDR3 is TGTGCCAGCCAACAGACAGGGTACTCCACTGAAGCTTTCTTT.